This TCR beta chain was recovered during a study of cytomegalovirus exposure and HLA in healthy donors. Each donor was nominally healthy when sampled (though unrecorded immune exposures were likely). 60 Vbeta and 13 Jbeta primers were used in PCR. Clones were sequenced by immunoSEQ multiplex PCR, and TCRdb holds only the in-frame ones, with some missing. The listing records tens of thousands of clones. Trimming removed 4 bases from V and 6 bases from J, with 22 bases in between. The CDR3 spans 16 residues. Germline assignment: CDR1 LGHNA and CDR2 YNFKEQ. The gene calls are TRBV4-2 and TRBJ2-7; tentative D call: TRBD2 (7 bases). The source is a man between 18 and 29 years old in good health and CMV-seropositive. Sequenced material: PBMCs. The DNA of the CDR3 is TGTGCCAGCAGCCTGAGGGAGGGGGAGGGCCATCGCGAGCAGTACTTC. Translation: CASSLREGEGHREQYF.